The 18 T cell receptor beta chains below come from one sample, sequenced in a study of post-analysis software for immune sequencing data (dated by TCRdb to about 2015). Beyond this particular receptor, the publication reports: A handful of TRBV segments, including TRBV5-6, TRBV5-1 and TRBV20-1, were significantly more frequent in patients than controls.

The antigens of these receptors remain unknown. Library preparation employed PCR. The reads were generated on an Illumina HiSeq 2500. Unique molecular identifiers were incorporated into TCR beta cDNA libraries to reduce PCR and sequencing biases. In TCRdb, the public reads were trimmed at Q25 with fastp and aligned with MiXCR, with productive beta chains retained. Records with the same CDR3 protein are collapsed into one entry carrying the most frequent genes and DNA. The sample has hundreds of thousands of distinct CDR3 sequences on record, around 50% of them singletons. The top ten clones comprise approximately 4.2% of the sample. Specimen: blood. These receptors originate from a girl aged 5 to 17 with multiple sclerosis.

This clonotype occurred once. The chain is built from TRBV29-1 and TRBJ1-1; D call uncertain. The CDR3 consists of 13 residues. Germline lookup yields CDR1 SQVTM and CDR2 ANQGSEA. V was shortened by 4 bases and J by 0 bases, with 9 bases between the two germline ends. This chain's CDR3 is CSVANGLNTEAFF. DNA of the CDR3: TGCAGCGTTGCCAACGGTTTGAACACTGAAGCTTTCTTT. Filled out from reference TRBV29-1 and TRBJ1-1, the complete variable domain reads SAVISQKPSRDICQRGTSLTIQCQVDSQVTMMFWYRQQPGQSLTLIATANQGSEATYESGFVIDKFPISRPNLTFSTLTVSNMSPEDSSIYLCSVANGLNTEAFFGQGTRLTVV.

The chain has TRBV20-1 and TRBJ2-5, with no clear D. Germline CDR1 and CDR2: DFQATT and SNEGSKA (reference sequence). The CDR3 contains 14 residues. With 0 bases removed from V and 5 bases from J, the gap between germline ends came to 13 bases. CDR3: CSARDYKLGETQYF. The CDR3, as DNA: TGCAGTGCTAGAGACTACAAGCTGGGCGAGACCCAGTACTTC.

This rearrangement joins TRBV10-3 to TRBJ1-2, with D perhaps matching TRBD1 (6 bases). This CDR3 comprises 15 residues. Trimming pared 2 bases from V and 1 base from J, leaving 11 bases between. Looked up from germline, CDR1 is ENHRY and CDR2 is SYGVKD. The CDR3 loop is CAISETRGVNYGYTF. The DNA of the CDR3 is TGTGCCATCAGTGAGACGAGGGGGGTTAACTATGGCTACACCTTC.

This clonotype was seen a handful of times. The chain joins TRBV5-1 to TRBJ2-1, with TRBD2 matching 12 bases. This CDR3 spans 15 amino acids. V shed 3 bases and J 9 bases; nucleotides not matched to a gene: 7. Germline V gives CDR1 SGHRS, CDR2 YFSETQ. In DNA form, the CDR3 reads TGCGCCAGCAGCTCGACTAGCGGGAGCCGGAGTGAGCAGTTCTTC. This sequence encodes CASSSTSGSRSEQFF.

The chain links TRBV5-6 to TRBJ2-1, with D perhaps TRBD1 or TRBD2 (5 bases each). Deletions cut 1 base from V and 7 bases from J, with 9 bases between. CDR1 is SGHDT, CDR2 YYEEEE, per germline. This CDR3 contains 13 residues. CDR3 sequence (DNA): TGTGCCAGCAGCTTGTTTGGGGGAAATGAGCAGTTCTTC. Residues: CASSLFGGNEQFF. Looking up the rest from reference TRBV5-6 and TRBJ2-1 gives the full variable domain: DAGVTQSPTHLIKTRGQQVTLRCSPKSGHDTVSWYQQALGQGPQFIFQYYEEEERQRGNFPDRFSGHQFPNYSSELNVNALLLGDSALYLCASSLFGGNEQFFGPGTRLTVL.

The CDR3 sequence is CASSYGFPPKQETQYF. The CDR3 DNA sequence: TGTGCCAGCAGTTACGGCTTCCCGCCGAAACAAGAGACCCAGTACTTC. J is TRBJ2-5 and V is TRBV6-6, with unresolved D. In germline, CDR1 is MNHNY, CDR2 SVGAGI (reference sequence). The V and J ends lost 2 bases and 2 bases respectively, with 15 bases between them. There are 16 residues in the CDR3.

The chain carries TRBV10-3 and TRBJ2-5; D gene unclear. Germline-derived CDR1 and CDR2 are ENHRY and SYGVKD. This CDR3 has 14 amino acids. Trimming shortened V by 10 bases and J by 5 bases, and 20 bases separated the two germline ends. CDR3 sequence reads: CATNFGPTGETQYF. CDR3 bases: TGTGCCACCAACTTTGGACCAACCGGGGAGACCCAGTACTTC.

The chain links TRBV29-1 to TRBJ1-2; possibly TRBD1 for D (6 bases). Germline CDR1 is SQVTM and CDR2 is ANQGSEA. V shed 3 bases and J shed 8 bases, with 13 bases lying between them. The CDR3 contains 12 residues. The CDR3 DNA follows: TGCAGCGTTGACGGGGGCCGGCAGGGCTACACCTTC. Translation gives CSVDGGRQGYTF.

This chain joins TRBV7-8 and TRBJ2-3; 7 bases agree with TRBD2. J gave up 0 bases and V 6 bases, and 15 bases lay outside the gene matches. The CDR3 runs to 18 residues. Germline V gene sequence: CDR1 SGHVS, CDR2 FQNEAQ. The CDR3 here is CASRNTRLADGSTDTQYF. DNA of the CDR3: TGTGCCAGCAGAAACACGCGGCTAGCGGATGGTAGCACAGATACGCAGTATTTT. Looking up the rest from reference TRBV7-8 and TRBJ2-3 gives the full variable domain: GAGVSQSPRYKVAKRGQDVALRCDPISGHVSLFWYQQALGQGPEFLTYFQNEAQLDKSGLPSDRFFAERPEGSVSTLKIQRTQQEDSAVYLCASRNTRLADGSTDTQYFGPGTRLTVL.

The CDR3 here is CASSLRWNTEAFF. The DNA of the CDR3 is TGTGCCAGCAGCTTACGATGGAACACTGAAGCTTTCTTT. The rearrangement joins TRBV7-3 to TRBJ1-1; D call uncertain. Germline V gene data show CDR1 as SGHTA and CDR2 as FQGTGA. V was pared by 2 bases and J by 1 base, with 5 bases between. The CDR3 loop spans 13 amino acids.

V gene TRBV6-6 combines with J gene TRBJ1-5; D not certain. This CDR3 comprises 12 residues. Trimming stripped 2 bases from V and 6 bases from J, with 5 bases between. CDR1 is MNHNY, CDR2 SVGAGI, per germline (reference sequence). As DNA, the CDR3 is TGTGCCAGCAGTTACCTGGGTCAGCCCCAGCATTTT. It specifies CASSYLGQPQHF.

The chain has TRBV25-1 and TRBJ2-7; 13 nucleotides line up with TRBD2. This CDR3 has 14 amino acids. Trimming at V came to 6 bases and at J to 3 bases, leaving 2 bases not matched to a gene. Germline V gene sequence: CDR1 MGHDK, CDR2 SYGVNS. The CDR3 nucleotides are TGTGCCAGCAGAGGACTAGCGGGAGACTACGAGCAGTACTTC. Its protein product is CASRGLAGDYEQYF.

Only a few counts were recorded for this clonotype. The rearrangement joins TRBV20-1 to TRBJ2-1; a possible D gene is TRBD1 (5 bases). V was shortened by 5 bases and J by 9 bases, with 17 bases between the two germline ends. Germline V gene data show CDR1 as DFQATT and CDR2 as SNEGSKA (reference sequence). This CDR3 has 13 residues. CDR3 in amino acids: CSAPVGGAPEQFF. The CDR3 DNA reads TGCAGTGCTCCTGTCGGTGGGGCCCCTGAGCAGTTCTTC.

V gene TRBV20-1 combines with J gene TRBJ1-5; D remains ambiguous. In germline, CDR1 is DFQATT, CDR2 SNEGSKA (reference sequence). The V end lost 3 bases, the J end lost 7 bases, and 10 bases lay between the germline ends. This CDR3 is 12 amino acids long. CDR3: CSASTGEQPQHF. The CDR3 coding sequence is TGCAGTGCTAGCACTGGAGAGCAGCCCCAGCATTTT.

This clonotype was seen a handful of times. DNA for the CDR3: TGTGCCAGCAGCTTATCGCAGCGGGGGCTCAACACTGAAGCTTTCTTT. Translation: CASSLSQRGLNTEAFF. This sequence joins TRBV11-1 and TRBJ1-1; D perhaps matches TRBD1 (6 bases). There are 16 residues in the CDR3. V lost 2 bases, J lost 2 bases, and 15 bases lay in between. Germline values: CDR1 SGHAT, CDR2 FQDESV (reference sequence).

The CDR3 DNA is TGTGCTTTTGGTAGGACCGTAGCGGGCGAGCAGTACTTC. It is translated as CAFGRTVAGEQYF. J is TRBJ2-7 and V is TRBV28; 7 bases agree with TRBD2. From germline, CDR1 is MDHEN and CDR2 SYDVKM. The length of the CDR3 is 13 residues. Full variable domain (outside the CDR3, taken from reference TRBV28 and TRBJ2-7): DVKVTQSSRYLVKRTGEKVFLECVQDMDHENMFWYRQDPGLGLRLIYFSYDVKMKEKGDIPEGYSVSREKKERFSLILESASTNQTSMYLCAFGRTVAGEQYFGPGTRLTVT.

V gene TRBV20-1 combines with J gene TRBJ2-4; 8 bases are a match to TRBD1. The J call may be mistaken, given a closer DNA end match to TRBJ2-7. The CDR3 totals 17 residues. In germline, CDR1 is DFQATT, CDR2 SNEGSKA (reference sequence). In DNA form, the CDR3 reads TGCAGTGCTAGACCTAACCCCCGGGACAGGATATTCTACGAGCAGTACTTC. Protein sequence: CSARPNPRDRIFYEQYF.

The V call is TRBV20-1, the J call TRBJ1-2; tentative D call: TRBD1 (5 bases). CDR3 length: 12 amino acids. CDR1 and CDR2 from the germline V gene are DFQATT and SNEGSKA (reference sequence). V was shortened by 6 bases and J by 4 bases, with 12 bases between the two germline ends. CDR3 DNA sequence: TGCAGTGCGACCGACAGCGGCTATGGCTACACCTTC. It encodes CSATDSGYGYTF.